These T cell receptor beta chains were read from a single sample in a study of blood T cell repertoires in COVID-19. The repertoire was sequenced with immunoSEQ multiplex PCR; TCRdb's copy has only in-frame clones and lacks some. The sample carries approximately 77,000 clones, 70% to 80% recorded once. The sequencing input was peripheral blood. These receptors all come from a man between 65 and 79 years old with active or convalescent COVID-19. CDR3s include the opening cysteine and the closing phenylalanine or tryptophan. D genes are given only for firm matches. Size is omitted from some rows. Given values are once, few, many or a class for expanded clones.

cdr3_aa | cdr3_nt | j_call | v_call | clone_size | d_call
CASSEGNYNEQFF | TGCGCCAGCAGCGAGGGCAACTACAATGAGCAGTTCTTC | TRBJ2-1 | TRBV5-1 | once | NA
CASSSPIGLAGVNEQFF | TGTGCCAGCAGCTCACCAATCGGGCTAGCGGGGGTAAATGAGCAGTTCTTC | TRBJ2-1 | TRBV7-9 | NA | TRBD2
CASSLEYTGRWGRTNTEAFF | TGTGCCAGCAGCTTGGAGTATACGGGACGGTGGGGGCGAACGAACACTGAAGCTTTCTTT | TRBJ1-1 | TRBV5-5 | NA | NA
CASSSQENEKLFF | TGTGCCAGCTCATCGCAGGAAAATGAAAAACTGTTTTTT | TRBJ1-4 | TRBV18 | many | NA
CASRNRILGGYTF | TGTGCCAGCAGAAACAGGATTTTGGGAGGCTACACCTTC | TRBJ1-2 | TRBV27 | NA | NA
CASSVVPGGETQYF | TGTGCCAGCAGCGTAGTTCCGGGGGGAGAGACCCAGTACTTC | TRBJ2-5 | TRBV9 | NA | TRBD2
CASRSAVGGQWNIQYF | TGTGCCAGCAGGTCAGCCGTTGGAGGCCAATGGAACATTCAGTACTTC | TRBJ2-4 | TRBV28 | NA | NA
CASSPTAGLAGGWEQFF | TGCGCCAGCAGCCCAACCGCGGGACTAGCGGGGGGCTGGGAGCAGTTCTTC | TRBJ2-1 | TRBV4-1 | NA | TRBD2
CASSIVGGLMNTEAFF | TGTGCCAGTAGTATAGTCGGAGGGCTCATGAACACTGAAGCTTTCTTT | TRBJ1-1 | TRBV19 | NA | NA
CASSQDLAGNNSPLHF | TGTGCCAGCAGCCAAGATTTGGCAGGGAATAATTCACCCCTCCACTTT | TRBJ1-6 | TRBV14 | NA | NA
CASSRGQTYEQYF | TGCGCCAGCAGCCGGGGACAGACCTACGAGCAGTACTTC | TRBJ2-7 | TRBV5-1 | few | TRBD1